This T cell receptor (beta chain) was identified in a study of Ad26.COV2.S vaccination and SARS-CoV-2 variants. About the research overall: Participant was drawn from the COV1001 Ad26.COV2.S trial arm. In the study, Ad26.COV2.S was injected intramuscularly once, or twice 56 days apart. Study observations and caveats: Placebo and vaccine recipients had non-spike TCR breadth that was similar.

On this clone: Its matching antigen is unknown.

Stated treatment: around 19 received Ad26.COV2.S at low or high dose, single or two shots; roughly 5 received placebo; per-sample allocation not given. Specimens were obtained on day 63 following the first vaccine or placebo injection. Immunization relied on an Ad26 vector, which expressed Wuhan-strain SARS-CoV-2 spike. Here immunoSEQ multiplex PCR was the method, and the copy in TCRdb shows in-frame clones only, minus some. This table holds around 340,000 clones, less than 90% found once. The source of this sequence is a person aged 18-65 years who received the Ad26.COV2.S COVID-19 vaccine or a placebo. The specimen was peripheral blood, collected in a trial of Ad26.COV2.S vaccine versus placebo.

CDR3 nucleotides: TGTGCCAGCAGCTTGGTACTATCCACGACTAATGAAAAACTGTTTTTT. Protein sequence: CASSLVLSTTNEKLFF. This sequence joins TRBV5-8 and TRBJ1-4, with D hard to call. V was shortened by 0 bases and J by 2 bases, with 11 bases between the two germline ends. From germline, CDR1 is SGHTS and CDR2 YDEGEE. This CDR3 region has 16 residues. Looking up the rest from reference TRBV5-8 and TRBJ1-4 gives the full variable domain: EAGVTQSPTHLIKTRGQQATLRCSPISGHTSVYWYQQALGLGLQFLLWYDEGEERNRGNFPPRFSGRQFPNYSSELNVNALELEDSALYLCASSLVLSTTNEKLFFGSGTQLSVL.